A selection of T cell receptor beta chains follows, all from one sample in a study of cytomegalovirus exposure and HLA in healthy donors. Only in-frame clones appear in the TCRdb table, and some are missing; sequencing was by immunoSEQ multiplex PCR. This repertoire shows approximately 120,000 clones, roughly 78% found once; its top ten account for 9.5% to 13%. The sample was PBMCs. These receptors originate from a young man in good health and CMV-seropositive. Each CDR3 is given with its conserved first and last residue. A D gene is named only where the DNA matches it firmly. The size of a clone is reported for some rows only, either as once, few or many, or as a class for expanded clones.

j_call clone_size d_call v_call cdr3_aa cdr3_nt
TRBJ2-3 . TRBD1 TRBV4-1 CASSQETGGYTDTQYF TGCGCCAGCAGCCAAGAGACAGGGGGCTACACAGATACGCAGTATTTT
TRBJ1-1 . TRBD1 TRBV4-3 CASSQRSTGEVEAFF TGCGCCAGCAGCCAGAGGTCGACAGGGGAGGTTGAAGCTTTCTTT
TRBJ2-7 . . TRBV10-1 CASNTTDISYEQYF TGCGCCAGCAATACCACGGACATATCCTACGAGCAGTACTTC
TRBJ2-2 few TRBD2 TRBV27 CASSFREGGELFF TGTGCCAGCAGTTTCCGGGAGGGCGGGGAGCTGTTTTTT
TRBJ1-4 . TRBD1 TRBV18 CASSPRTGGNEKLFF TGTGCCAGCTCACCGAGGACAGGGGGCAATGAAAAACTGTTTTTT
TRBJ2-3 few TRBD2 TRBV27 CASDQTSGVTDTQYF TGTGCCAGCGACCAGACTAGCGGGGTCACAGATACGCAGTATTTT
TRBJ2-1 . . TRBV15 CATSRVRERENEQFF TGTGCCACCAGCAGAGTACGGGAGAGGGAAAATGAGCAGTTCTTC
TRBJ2-5 few TRBD1 TRBV10-3 CAISEGQVPETQYF TGTGCCATCAGTGAGGGACAGGTGCCAGAGACCCAGTACTTC
TRBJ2-7 . . TRBV19 CASSMTINEQYF TGTGCCAGTAGTATGACTATCAACGAGCAGTACTTC
TRBJ2-7 . TRBD2 TRBV5-1 CASSLAGGSYEQYF TGCGCCAGCAGCTTGGCCGGGGGGTCCTACGAGCAGTACTTC
TRBJ2-2 . . TRBV5-1 CASSPYFQGAGELFF TGCGCCAGCAGCCCTTATTTTCAGGGCGCCGGGGAGCTGTTTTTT
TRBJ2-3 . TRBD2 TRBV7-3 CASSPQSGRGTDTQYF TGTGCCAGCAGCCCTCAGAGCGGGAGGGGCACAGATACGCAGTATTTT
TRBJ1-2 . . TRBV20-1 CSASSNGYTF TGCAGTGCCAGTTCAAATGGCTACACCTTC
TRBJ2-6 . TRBD1 TRBV27 CASSPTRGPGYSGANVLTF TGTGCCAGCAGTCCTACGAGGGGGCCGGGGTACTCTGGGGCCAACGTCCTGACTTTC
TRBJ1-2 . TRBD1 TRBV9 CASSVEGQGANGYTF TGTGCCAGCAGCGTAGAGGGACAGGGGGCTAATGGCTACACCTTC
TRBJ1-2 . . TRBV6-5 CASSYNGQDYGYTF TGTGCCAGCAGTTACAATGGGCAGGACTATGGCTACACCTTC
TRBJ2-5 . . TRBV5-1 CASSLVGAQGTQYF TGCGCCAGCAGCTTGGTGGGCGCCCAAGGGACCCAGTACTTC